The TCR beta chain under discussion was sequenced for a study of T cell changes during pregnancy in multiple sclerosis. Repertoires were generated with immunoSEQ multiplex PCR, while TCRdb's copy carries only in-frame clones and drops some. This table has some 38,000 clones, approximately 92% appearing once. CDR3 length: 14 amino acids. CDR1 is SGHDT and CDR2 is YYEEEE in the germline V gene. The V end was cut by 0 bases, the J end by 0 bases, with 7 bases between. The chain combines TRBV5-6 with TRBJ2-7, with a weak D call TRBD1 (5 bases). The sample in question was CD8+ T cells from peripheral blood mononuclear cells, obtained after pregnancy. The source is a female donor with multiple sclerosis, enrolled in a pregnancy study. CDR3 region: CASSLADTSYEQYF. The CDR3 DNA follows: TGTGCCAGCAGCTTGGCGGACACCTCCTACGAGCAGTACTTC.